A single T cell receptor beta chain is shown here with its context. The antigen remains unidentified. This record belongs to a study of cytomegalovirus exposure and HLA in healthy donors. Overall study findings and caveats: In vitro confirmation showed three CMV-associated chains to be CMV antigen specific. A later analysis reportedly found that, within productive TCRs, an Asian-associated ancestry cluster had fewer N-insertions than the mean observed across the roughly 690 donors.

The PCR employed 60 Vbeta primers together with 13 Jbeta primers. Profiling relied on immunoSEQ multiplex PCR, and the TCRdb table lists in-frame clones only, not all of them. The sample yields some 180,000 clones, over 80% seen once. CDR3 length: 15 amino acids. The ends were cut back, 4 bases at V and 0 bases at J, with 10 bases in the middle. CDR1 is MDHEN, CDR2 SYDVKM, per germline. The chain carries TRBV28 and TRBJ1-5, with D perhaps matching TRBD1 (6 bases). The sequencing input was PBMCs. The clonotype comes from a man aged 40-49 years in good health and CMV-seronegative. This CDR3 reads CASSSTQGSNQPQHF. The CDR3 DNA reads TGTGCCAGCAGTTCTACACAGGGTAGCAATCAGCCCCAGCATTTT.